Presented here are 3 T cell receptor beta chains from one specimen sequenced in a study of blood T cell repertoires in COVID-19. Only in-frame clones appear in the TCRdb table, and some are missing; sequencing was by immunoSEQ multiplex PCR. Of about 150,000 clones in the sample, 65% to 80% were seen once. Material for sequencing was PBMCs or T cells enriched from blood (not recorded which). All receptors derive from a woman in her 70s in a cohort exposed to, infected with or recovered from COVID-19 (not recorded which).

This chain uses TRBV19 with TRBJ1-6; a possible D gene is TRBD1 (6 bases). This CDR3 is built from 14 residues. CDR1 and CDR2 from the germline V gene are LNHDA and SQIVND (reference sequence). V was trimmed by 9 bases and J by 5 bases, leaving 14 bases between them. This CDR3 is CASRQATDNSPLHF. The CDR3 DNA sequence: TGTGCCAGCAGACAGGCGACAGATAATTCACCCCTCCACTTT.

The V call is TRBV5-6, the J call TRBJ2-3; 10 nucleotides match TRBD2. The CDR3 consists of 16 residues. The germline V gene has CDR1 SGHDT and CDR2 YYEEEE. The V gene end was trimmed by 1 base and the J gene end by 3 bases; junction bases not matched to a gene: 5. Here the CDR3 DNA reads TGTGCCAGCAGCTTGCAGGCTAGCGGGAGAACAGATACGCAGTATTTT. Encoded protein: CASSLQASGRTDTQYF.

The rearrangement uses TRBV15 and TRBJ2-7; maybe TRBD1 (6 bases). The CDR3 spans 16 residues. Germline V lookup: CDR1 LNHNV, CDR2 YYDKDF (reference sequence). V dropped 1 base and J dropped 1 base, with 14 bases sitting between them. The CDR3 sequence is CATSRVGRGGSYEQYF. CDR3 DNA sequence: TGTGCCACCAGCAGAGTGGGGCGAGGGGGATCCTACGAGCAGTACTTC.